A single sample is the source of the 14 T cell receptor beta chains below, sequenced in a study of T cells after yellow fever vaccination. Each CDR3 protein gets one entry after TCRdb re-called the 5' RACE reads with MiXCR. This table holds around 590,000 distinct CDR3 sequences, roughly 12% found once. This specimen consisted of PBMCs, obtained on the day of the yellow fever booster vaccination. The source is a young man who received the YFV17D yellow fever vaccine.

This chain joins TRBV9 and TRBJ2-7; TRBD2 aligns across 8 bases. This CDR3 is 14 amino acids long. The V and J ends lost 4 bases and 5 bases, in that order; junction bases with no gene match: 8. Germline loops: CDR1 SGDLS, CDR2 YYNGEE. CDR3 DNA: TGTGCCAGCAGCCCCGGAGGGACTAGAAACGAGCAGTACTTC. Translating it yields CASSPGGTRNEQYF. Filled out from reference TRBV9 and TRBJ2-7, the complete variable domain reads DSGVTQTPKHLITATGQRVTLRCSPRSGDLSVYWYQQSLDQGLQFLIQYYNGEERAKGNILERFSAQQFPDLHSELNLSSLELGDSALYFCASSPGGTRNEQYFGPGTRLTVT.

This clonotype was recorded at least ten times. This chain links TRBV7-3 with TRBJ2-2; D may be TRBD1 or TRBD2 (5 bases each). Deletions cut 6 bases from V and 3 bases from J, with 11 bases between. The CDR3 contains 14 residues. Per the germline V gene, CDR1 is SGHTA and CDR2 is FQGTGA. The chain's CDR3 is CASSPGRDTGELFF. In DNA form, the CDR3 reads TGTGCCAGCAGTCCGGGGCGGGACACCGGGGAGCTGTTTTTT.

CDR3: CASLNGAEGTEAFF. CDR3 sequence (DNA): TGTGCCAGCTTAAACGGGGCAGAGGGGACTGAAGCTTTCTTT. The chain employs TRBV12-3 or TRBV12-4 and TRBJ1-1, with D possibly TRBD1 on 5 matching bases. CDR3 length equals 14 residues. V dropped 8 bases and J dropped 5 bases, with 18 bases sitting between them.

This clonotype has just a few counts. V and J are TRBV7-2 and TRBJ2-1; 7 bases map to TRBD2. V dropped 8 bases and J dropped 0; count of bases not matched to a gene: 4. CDR3 length equals 14 residues. CDR1 SGHTA and CDR2 FQGNSA come from the germline V gene. CDR3 residues: CASGLVSSYNEQFF. In nucleotides, the CDR3 is TGTGCCAGCGGACTAGTAAGCTCCTACAATGAGCAGTTCTTC.

This clonotype turned up a few times. This sequence joins TRBV7-2 and TRBJ2-3; 11 bases line up with TRBD2. Germline CDR1 and CDR2: SGHTA and FQGNSA. Trimming cost V 6 bases and J 3 bases; bases outside gene matches: 8. The CDR3 is 16 amino acids. This chain's CDR3 is CASSTLAGVTTDTQYF. The DNA of the CDR3 is TGTGCCAGCAGTACACTAGCGGGAGTAACGACAGATACGCAGTATTTT.

This clonotype was seen a handful of times. The chain links TRBV4-1 to TRBJ2-1; tentatively, D is TRBD1 (6 bases). The CDR3 runs to 15 residues. Germline V gene sequence: CDR1 MGHRA, CDR2 YSYEKL. Trimming took 4 bases from V and 9 from J, leaving 19 bases between them. CDR3 amino acids: CASSPRTNRGGEQFF. In DNA form, the CDR3 reads TGCGCCAGCAGCCCCCGGACCAATAGAGGGGGTGAGCAGTTCTTC.

This clonotype was observed at least ten times. The chain combines TRBV7-2 with TRBJ1-1, with TRBD1 matching over 7 bases. The CDR3 consists of 14 residues. From germline, CDR1 is SGHTA and CDR2 FQGNSA. V was clipped by 7 bases and J by 0 bases; unmatched bases: 5. In DNA form, the CDR3 reads TGTGCCAGCATGCAGGGGGGCTTGAACACTGAAGCTTTCTTT. It codes for CASMQGGLNTEAFF.

This clonotype was detected only a few times. The chain couples TRBV20-1 to TRBJ1-1; tentative D call: TRBD1 (6 bases). This CDR3 has 14 amino acids. Germline CDR1 reads DFQATT; CDR2 reads SNEGSKA (reference sequence). V lost 4 bases, J lost 1 base, and 13 bases lay in between. The CDR3 region is CSANNRVANTEAFF. CDR3 sequence (DNA): TGCAGTGCTAATAACAGGGTGGCGAACACTGAAGCTTTCTTT.

The J gene is TRBJ2-7, the V gene TRBV7-2, with TRBD2 matching 12 bases. Trimming removed 3 bases from V and 8 bases from J; junction bases left unmatched: 5. Germline CDR1 reads SGHTA; CDR2 reads FQGNSA. The CDR3 runs to 14 residues. The CDR3 sequence is CASSFSSGRAQQYF. Here the CDR3 DNA reads TGTGCCAGCAGCTTTTCTAGCGGGAGGGCCCAGCAGTACTTC.

The rearrangement joins TRBV6-5 to TRBJ2-5; D unclear. The CDR3 has 16 residues. V lost 0 bases to trimming and J lost 1 base, with 12 bases between them. CDR1 is MNHEY and CDR2 is SVGAGI in the germline V gene. The CDR3 is CASSYSIPGLQETQYF. In DNA, the CDR3 is TGTGCCAGCAGTTACTCCATCCCAGGCCTCCAAGAGACCCAGTACTTC.

V gene TRBV5-1 combines with J gene TRBJ2-5, with D perhaps TRBD2 (5 bases). Germline V CDR1 and CDR2: SGHRS, YFSETQ. The ends were cut back, 2 bases at V and 0 bases at J, with 14 bases in the middle. This CDR3 has 16 residues. Written as DNA, the CDR3 is TGCGCCAGCAGCTTTGAAGGAGCGGCGTACCAAGAGACCCAGTACTTC. As protein: CASSFEGAAYQETQYF.

This clonotype occurred a few times. J is TRBJ2-4 and V is TRBV6-2 or TRBV6-3; 9 bases agree with TRBD2. The V gene's germline CDR1 is MNHEY and CDR2 SVGEGT. The trim removed 0 bases at V and 3 bases at J, leaving 3 bases unmatched. The CDR3 runs 16 residues. CDR3 residues: CASSYSIAGDKNIQYF. DNA for the CDR3: TGTGCCAGCAGTTACTCGATAGCGGGGGACAAAAACATTCAGTACTTC.

This clonotype has a handful of counts. The gene calls are TRBV20-1 and TRBJ2-2, with D uncertain. This CDR3 comprises 13 residues. Trimming left V 6 bases short and J 8 bases short, with 16 bases between. In germline, CDR1 is DFQATT, CDR2 SNEGSKA (reference sequence). CDR3 nucleotides: TGCAGTGCCGGTCTCAGGTCCAGTGGGGAGCTGTTTTTT. Translated, it gives CSAGLRSSGELFF.

In this sample, this clonotype turned up a few times. The V call is TRBV20-1, the J call TRBJ2-3; no definite D call. The V end was cut by 1 base, the J end by 0 bases, with 5 bases between. The CDR3 sequence is 13 residues long. Germline CDR1 reads DFQATT; CDR2 reads SNEGSKA (reference sequence). Here the CDR3 reads CSARAPSTDTQYF. CDR3 sequence (DNA): TGCAGTGCTAGAGCTCCTAGCACAGATACGCAGTATTTT.